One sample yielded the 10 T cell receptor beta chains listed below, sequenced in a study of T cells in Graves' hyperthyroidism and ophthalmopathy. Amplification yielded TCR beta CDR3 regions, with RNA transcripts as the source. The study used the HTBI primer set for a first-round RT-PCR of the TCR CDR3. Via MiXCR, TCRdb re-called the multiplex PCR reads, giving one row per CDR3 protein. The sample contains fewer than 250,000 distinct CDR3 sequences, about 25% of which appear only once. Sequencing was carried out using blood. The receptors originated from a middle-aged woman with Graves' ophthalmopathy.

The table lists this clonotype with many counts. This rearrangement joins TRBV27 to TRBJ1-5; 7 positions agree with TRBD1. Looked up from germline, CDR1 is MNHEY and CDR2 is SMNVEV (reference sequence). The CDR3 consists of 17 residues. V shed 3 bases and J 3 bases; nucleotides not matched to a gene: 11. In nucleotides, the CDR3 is TGTGCCAGCAGTTTCCGGACAGGAGGGAAAAACAATCAGCCCCAGCATTTT. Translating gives CASSFRTGGKNNQPQHF.

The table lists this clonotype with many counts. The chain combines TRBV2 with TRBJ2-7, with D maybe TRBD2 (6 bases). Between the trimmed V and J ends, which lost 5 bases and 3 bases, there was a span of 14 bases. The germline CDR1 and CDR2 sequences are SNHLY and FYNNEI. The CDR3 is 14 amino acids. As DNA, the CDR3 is TGTGCCAGCAGTCGGAGGGACGGGCTCTACGAGCAGTACTTC. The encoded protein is CASSRRDGLYEQYF.

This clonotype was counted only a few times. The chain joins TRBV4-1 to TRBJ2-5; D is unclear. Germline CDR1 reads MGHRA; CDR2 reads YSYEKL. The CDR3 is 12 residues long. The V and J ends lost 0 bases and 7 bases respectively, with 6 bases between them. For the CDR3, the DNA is TGCGCCAGCAGCCAAGATAAGGGGACCCAGTACTTC. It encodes CASSQDKGTQYF.

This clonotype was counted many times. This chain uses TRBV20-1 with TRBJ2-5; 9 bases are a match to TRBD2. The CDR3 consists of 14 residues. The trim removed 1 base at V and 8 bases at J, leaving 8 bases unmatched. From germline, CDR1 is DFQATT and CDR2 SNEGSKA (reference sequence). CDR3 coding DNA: TGCAGTGCTAGAGGGGGACTAGCAGGGCCCACCCAGTACTTC. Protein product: CSARGGLAGPTQYF.

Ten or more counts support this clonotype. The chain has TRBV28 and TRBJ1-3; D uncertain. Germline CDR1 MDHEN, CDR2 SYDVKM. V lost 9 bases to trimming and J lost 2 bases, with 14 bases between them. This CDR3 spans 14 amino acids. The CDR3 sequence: CASRPLGTGNTIYF. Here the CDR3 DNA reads TGTGCCAGTCGACCCCTAGGGACTGGAAACACCATATATTTT. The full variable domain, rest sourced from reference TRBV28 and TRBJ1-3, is DVKVTQSSRYLVKRTGEKVFLECVQDMDHENMFWYRQDPGLGLRLIYFSYDVKMKEKGDIPEGYSVSREKKERFSLILESASTNQTSMYLCASRPLGTGNTIYFGEGSWLTVV.

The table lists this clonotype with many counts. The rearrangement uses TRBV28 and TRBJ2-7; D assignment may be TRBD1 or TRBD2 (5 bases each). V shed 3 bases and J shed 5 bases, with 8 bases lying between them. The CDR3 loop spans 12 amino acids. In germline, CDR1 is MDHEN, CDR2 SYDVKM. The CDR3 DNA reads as TGTGCCAGCAGTTTGTGGGGGAACGAGCAGTACTTC. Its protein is CASSLWGNEQYF. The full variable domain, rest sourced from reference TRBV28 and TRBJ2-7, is DVKVTQSSRYLVKRTGEKVFLECVQDMDHENMFWYRQDPGLGLRLIYFSYDVKMKEKGDIPEGYSVSREKKERFSLILESASTNQTSMYLCASSLWGNEQYFGPGTRLTVT.

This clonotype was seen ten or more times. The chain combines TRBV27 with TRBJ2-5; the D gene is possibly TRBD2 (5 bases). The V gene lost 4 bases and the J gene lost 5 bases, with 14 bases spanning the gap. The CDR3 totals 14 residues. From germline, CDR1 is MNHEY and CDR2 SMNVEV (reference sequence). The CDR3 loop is CASSSTSGAETQYF. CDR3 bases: TGTGCCAGCAGTTCCACCAGCGGAGCGGAGACCCAGTACTTC.

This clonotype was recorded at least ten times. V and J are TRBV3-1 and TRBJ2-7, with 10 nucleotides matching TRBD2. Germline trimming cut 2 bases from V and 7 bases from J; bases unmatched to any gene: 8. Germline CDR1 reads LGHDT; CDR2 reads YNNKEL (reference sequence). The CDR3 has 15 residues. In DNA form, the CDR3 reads TGTGCCAGCAGCCAATCGATGCTAGCGGGGGATGAGCAGTACTTC. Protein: CASSQSMLAGDEQYF.

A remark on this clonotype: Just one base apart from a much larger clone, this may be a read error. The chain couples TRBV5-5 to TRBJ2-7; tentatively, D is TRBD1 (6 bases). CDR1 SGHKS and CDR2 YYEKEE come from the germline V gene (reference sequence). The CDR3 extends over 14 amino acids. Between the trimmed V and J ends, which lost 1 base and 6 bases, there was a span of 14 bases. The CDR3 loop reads CASSLTGLYLEQYF. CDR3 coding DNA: TGTGCCAGCAGCTTGACAGGGTTGTACCTCGAGCAGTACTTC. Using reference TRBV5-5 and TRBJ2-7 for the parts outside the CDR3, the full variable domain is DAGVTQSPTHLIKTRGQQVTLRCSPISGHKSVSWYQQVLGQGPQFIFQYYEKEERGRGNFPDRFSARQFPNYSSELNVNALLLGDSALYLCASSLTGLYLEQYFGPGTRLTVT.

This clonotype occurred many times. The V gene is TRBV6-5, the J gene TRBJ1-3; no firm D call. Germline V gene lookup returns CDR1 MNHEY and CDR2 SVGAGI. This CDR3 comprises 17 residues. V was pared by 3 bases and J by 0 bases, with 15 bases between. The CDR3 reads CASSYGSRASSGNTIYF. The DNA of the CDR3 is TGTGCCAGCAGTTATGGGTCGAGGGCCTCCTCTGGAAACACCATATATTTT.